The rows below give T cell receptor beta chains drawn from one sample of a study of blood T cell repertoires in COVID-19. Measured with immunoSEQ multiplex PCR; TCRdb has only the in-frame clones, and not every one. This sample has tens of thousands of clones, with under 85% found just once. The sample comprised peripheral blood. These receptors were obtained from a woman of 80 years or more with acute or convalescent COVID-19. The CDR3 runs from the conserved cysteine through the conserved F or W. A D gene is named only where the DNA matches it firmly. Rows give clone size only sometimes, using once, few, many, or a class for an expanded clone.

j_gene: TRBJ2-7; v_gene: TRBV5-5; d_gene: TRBD1; abundance: NA; CDR3nt: TGTGCCAGCAGCTTGGCGGGGGACAGGAGATATTACGAGCAGTACTTC; CDR3aa: CASSLAGDRRYYEQYF
j_gene: TRBJ2-2; v_gene: TRBV11-2; d_gene: TRBD2; abundance: NA; CDR3nt: TGTGCCAGCAGCTTAGGGGGACTAGCAGCGAACACCGGGGAGCTGTTTTTT; CDR3aa: CASSLGGLAANTGELFF
j_gene: TRBJ1-6; v_gene: TRBV28; d_gene: TRBD1; abundance: NA; CDR3nt: TGTGCCAGCAGTTCCGGGACAGGGATTTCACCCCTCCACTTT; CDR3aa: CASSSGTGISPLHF
j_gene: TRBJ2-2; v_gene: TRBV5-6; d_gene: NA; abundance: NA; CDR3nt: TGTGCCAGCAGCCCTGACTACACCGGGGAGCTGTTTTTT; CDR3aa: CASSPDYTGELFF
j_gene: TRBJ2-7; v_gene: TRBV7-2; d_gene: TRBD2; abundance: NA; CDR3nt: TGTGCCAGCAGCTTCGCTGGGACTAGCGGGTCCGACTTC; CDR3aa: CASSFAGTSGSDF
j_gene: TRBJ2-1; v_gene: TRBV7-3; d_gene: TRBD2; abundance: NA; CDR3nt: TGTGCCAGCAGCTTAAGGTGGACTAGCGGGAGTGATGAGCAGTTCTTC; CDR3aa: CASSLRWTSGSDEQFF
j_gene: TRBJ1-4; v_gene: TRBV24-1; d_gene: TRBD1; abundance: NA; CDR3nt: TGTGCCACCAGTGATCCCCAGGGGGCGGGTGAAAAACTGTTTTTT; CDR3aa: CATSDPQGAGEKLFF
j_gene: TRBJ1-3; v_gene: TRBV18; d_gene: NA; abundance: once; CDR3nt: TGTGCCAGCTCACCAAGTAGACAGAGCTCTGGAAACACCATATATTTT; CDR3aa: CASSPSRQSSGNTIYF
j_gene: TRBJ1-1; v_gene: TRBV4-2; d_gene: NA; abundance: NA; CDR3nt: TGTGCCAGCAGCCAAGATAACAGGGATGGTGAAGCTTTCTTT; CDR3aa: CASSQDNRDGEAFF
j_gene: TRBJ2-2; v_gene: TRBV7-6; d_gene: TRBD2; abundance: NA; CDR3nt: TGTGCCAGCAGCCCCAGATTGGCTAGCGGGAGTGGCACCGGGGAGCTGTTTTTT; CDR3aa: CASSPRLASGSGTGELFF
j_gene: TRBJ2-3; v_gene: TRBV5-4; d_gene: NA; abundance: NA; CDR3nt: TGTGCCAGCAGCACCATCCAGAGGGGCACAGATACGCAGTATTTT; CDR3aa: CASSTIQRGTDTQYF
j_gene: TRBJ2-7; v_gene: TRBV7-2; d_gene: TRBD2; abundance: NA; CDR3nt: TGTGCCAGCAGCCTAGGGCCAGCGGGAGGGTCCTACGAGCAGTACTTC; CDR3aa: CASSLGPAGGSYEQYF
j_gene: TRBJ2-1; v_gene: TRBV5-1; d_gene: NA; abundance: NA; CDR3nt: TGCGCCAGCAGCTTGGTTGGACAAGCCTACAATGAGCAGTTCTTC; CDR3aa: CASSLVGQAYNEQFF
j_gene: TRBJ1-5; v_gene: TRBV4-1; d_gene: TRBD1; abundance: few; CDR3nt: TGCGCCAGCAGCAGATTTACGGCCGGGACAGGGATCGATAGCAATCAGCCCCAGCATTTT; CDR3aa: CASSRFTAGTGIDSNQPQHF
j_gene: TRBJ2-2; v_gene: TRBV5-1; d_gene: NA; abundance: NA; CDR3nt: TGCGCCAGCAGCTTGAATAGCATATCGAACACCGGGGAGCTGTTTTTT; CDR3aa: CASSLNSISNTGELFF
j_gene: TRBJ2-1; v_gene: TRBV29-1; d_gene: NA; abundance: NA; CDR3nt: TGCAGCGTTCGCCCTGCGCCTCCCCACAATGAGCAGTTCTTC; CDR3aa: CSVRPAPPHNEQFF
j_gene: TRBJ1-3; v_gene: TRBV19; d_gene: NA; abundance: NA; CDR3nt: TGTGCCAGTAGCCATATGGGGGCAGGACTCTCTGGAAACACCATATATTTT; CDR3aa: CASSHMGAGLSGNTIYF
j_gene: TRBJ2-5; v_gene: TRBV5-1; d_gene: TRBD2; abundance: NA; CDR3nt: TGCGCCAGCAGCTTGTCCTCGGCTAGCGGGATCGAGACCCAGTACTTC; CDR3aa: CASSLSSASGIETQYF
j_gene: TRBJ2-3; v_gene: TRBV5-3; d_gene: NA; abundance: NA; CDR3nt: TGTGCCAGAAGAAAAAGTGAGAACCCTAGCACAGATACGCAGTATTTT; CDR3aa: CARRKSENPSTDTQYF
j_gene: TRBJ2-1; v_gene: TRBV24-1; d_gene: TRBD2; abundance: few; CDR3nt: TGTGCCACCAGTGATTCTAGCGGGAGCTCCTACAATGAGCAGTTCTTC; CDR3aa: CATSDSSGSSYNEQFF
j_gene: TRBJ1-5; v_gene: TRBV18; d_gene: TRBD1; abundance: NA; CDR3nt: TGTGCCAGCTCAAGGACAGGGGAACATAGCAATCAGCCCCAGCATTTT; CDR3aa: CASSRTGEHSNQPQHF
j_gene: TRBJ2-7; v_gene: TRBV24-1; d_gene: NA; abundance: few; CDR3nt: TGTGCCACCAGTGCCGGTTACGAGCAGTACTTC; CDR3aa: CATSAGYEQYF